Below, 32 T cell receptor beta chains from the same sample are listed, as sequenced in a study of T cell responses to AZD1222 COVID-19 vaccine. Some clones are missing from TCRdb's copy, which holds only in-frame ones; the method was immunoSEQ multiplex PCR. The data contain approximately 110,000 clones, around 96% of them singletons. Sequenced here: peripheral blood, sampled on day 0 of AZD1222 vaccination. The receptor set was obtained from an adult in good health.

This sequence joins TRBV18 and TRBJ1-3, with D perhaps TRBD1 (6 bases). Trimming took off 3 bases at V and 0 bases at J, with 9 bases between the two ends. The CDR3 totals 15 residues. Germline V gene sequence: CDR1 KGHSH, CDR2 LQKENI. The CDR3 sequence is CASSPDRLSGNTIYF. The CDR3 nucleotides read TGTGCCAGCTCACCGGACAGACTCTCTGGAAACACCATATATTTT.

This sequence joins TRBV7-8 and TRBJ1-2; no clear D. CDR1 is SGHVS, CDR2 FQNEAQ, per germline. Deletions cut 3 bases from V and 1 base from J, with 12 bases between. The CDR3 sequence is 15 residues long. The CDR3 DNA sequence: TGTGCCAGCAGCTTGATGAAGGCCATTAACTATGGCTACACCTTC. Translation: CASSLMKAINYGYTF.

As to this clone: Other DNA sequences from this sample encode an identical CDR3 as well. The chain joins TRBV6-5 to TRBJ2-4; D is uncertain. Trimming removed 2 bases from V and 1 base from J, with 6 bases in between. Germline loops: CDR1 MNHEY, CDR2 SVGAGI. The CDR3 has 14 amino acids. The DNA of the CDR3 is TGTGCCAGCAGTTACGGGCGGGCCAAAAACATTCAGTACTTC. Translation: CASSYGRAKNIQYF.

The chain couples TRBV28 to TRBJ2-7, with 10 bases identical to TRBD2. V shed 6 bases and J 9 bases; nucleotides not matched to a gene: 14. The germline V gene has CDR1 MDHEN and CDR2 SYDVKM. CDR3 size: 15 residues. The CDR3 is CASRETSGDYEWQYF. For the CDR3, the DNA is TGTGCCAGCAGAGAAACTAGCGGGGATTACGAGTGGCAGTACTTC.

The genes are TRBV5-1 and TRBJ2-3; D not certain. Germline CDR1 and CDR2: SGHRS and YFSETQ. V lost 0 bases, J lost 3 bases, and 11 bases lay in between. There are 15 residues in the CDR3. CDR3 in DNA: TGCGCCAGCAGCTTGGAGGGTGTCAGGACAGATACGCAGTATTTT. It codes for CASSLEGVRTDTQYF.

This clone has only one observation. The V call is TRBV3-1 (or the pseudogene TRBV3-2), the J call TRBJ2-5; 12 bases agree with TRBD2. V trimming: 4 bases; J trimming: 1 base; junction bases outside the gene matches: 13. The germline gives CDR1 LGHDT, CDR2 YNNKEL (reference sequence). The CDR3 is 19 amino acids. The CDR3 nucleotides read TGTGCCAGCAGCCCGGGACTAGCGGGCCTCAAATGGAGCCAAGAGACCCAGTACTTC. Translation: CASSPGLAGLKWSQETQYF.

The gene calls are TRBV5-6 and TRBJ1-2; 7 bases are shared with TRBD1. With 1 base clipped from V and 7 bases from J, the junction kept 7 bases outside the gene matches. The germline CDR1 and CDR2 sequences are SGHDT and YYEEEE. CDR3 length: 14 residues. CDR3 loop: CASSLQGVVGGYTF. In DNA form, the CDR3 reads TGTGCCAGCAGCTTGCAGGGGGTTGTCGGTGGCTACACCTTC.

This clone occurred once. V usage is TRBV9 and J usage is TRBJ1-1; D is possibly TRBD1 (6 bases). The CDR3 has 14 amino acids. Trimming removed 1 base from V and 1 base from J, with 8 bases in between. Germline values: CDR1 SGDLS, CDR2 YYNGEE. The CDR3 DNA follows: TGTGCCAGCAGCGTATTAGGGGGGAACACTGAAGCTTTCTTT. It translates to CASSVLGGNTEAFF. Drawing the rest from reference TRBV9 and TRBJ1-1, the complete variable domain is DSGVTQTPKHLITATGQRVTLRCSPRSGDLSVYWYQQSLDQGLQFLIQYYNGEERAKGNILERFSAQQFPDLHSELNLSSLELGDSALYFCASSVLGGNTEAFFGQGTRLTVV.

The V and J genes are TRBV19 and TRBJ2-7; 11 positions agree with TRBD1. The CDR3 sequence is 14 residues long. V trimming: 5 bases; J trimming: 6 bases; junction bases outside the gene matches: 6. Germline CDR1 and CDR2: LNHDA and SQIVND (reference sequence). DNA of the CDR3: TGTGCCAGTAGTGGTGTTGGGACAGGGGGCGAGCAGTACTTC. Its translation: CASSGVGTGGEQYF. Complete variable domain (other parts from reference TRBV19 and TRBJ2-7): DGGITQSPKYLFRKEGQNVTLSCEQNLNHDAMYWYRQDPGQGLRLIYYSQIVNDFQKGDIAEGYSVSREKKESFPLTVTSAQKNPTAFYLCASSGVGTGGEQYFGPGTRLTVT.

This clone was observed a single time. The chain couples TRBV3-1 (or the pseudogene TRBV3-2) to TRBJ2-7; no definite D call. The CDR3 covers 14 residues. V gave up 4 bases and J gave up 4 bases, with 14 bases separating them. Germline V gene sequence: CDR1 LGHDT, CDR2 YNNKEL (reference sequence). The CDR3 loop is CASSPYLDGYEQYF. The CDR3 bases are TGTGCCAGCAGCCCTTACTTAGACGGATACGAGCAGTACTTC.

The chain has TRBV4-1 and TRBJ1-2; D might be TRBD1 (6 bases). The CDR3 sequence is 15 residues long. Trimming pared 4 bases from V and 6 bases from J, leaving 18 bases between. Germline V gives CDR1 MGHRA, CDR2 YSYEKL. The CDR3 nucleotides read TGCGCCAGCAGCCTGACGAGGAACAGGGATGATGGCTACACCTTC. Translation: CASSLTRNRDDGYTF.

The chain is built from TRBV12-3 or TRBV12-4 and TRBJ1-1; D call uncertain. The germline V and J ends were trimmed by 3 bases and 8 bases, with 13 bases remaining between them. This CDR3 has 13 amino acids. The CDR3 nucleotides are TGTGCCAGCAGTTTCGAAAAGGGCGAAGAAGCTTTCTTT. Translation: CASSFEKGEEAFF.

The gene calls are TRBV11-2 and TRBJ1-5; TRBD1 aligns across 7 bases. CDR1 SGHAT and CDR2 FQNNGV come from the germline V gene. V was clipped by 5 bases and J by 5 bases; unmatched bases: 6. This CDR3 is built from 14 residues. CDR3 in DNA: TGTGCCAGCAGCATTGACAGGGTCGATCAGCCCCAGCATTTT. Its translation: CASSIDRVDQPQHF. Supplemented by reference TRBV11-2 and TRBJ1-5, the full variable domain reads EAGVAQSPRYKIIEKRQSVAFWCNPISGHATLYWYQQILGQGPKLLIQFQNNGVVDDSQLPKDRFSAERLKGVDSTLKIQPAKLEDSAVYLCASSIDRVDQPQHFGDGTRLSIL.

The chain has TRBV15 and TRBJ1-4; D is possibly TRBD1 (6 bases). In germline, CDR1 is LNHNV, CDR2 YYDKDF (reference sequence). The length of the CDR3 is 15 residues. Trimming removed 2 bases from V and 8 bases from J, with 15 bases in between. As DNA, the CDR3 is TGTGCCACCAGCAGAACAAAGACAGGTCGGGAAAAACTGTTTTTT. Protein: CATSRTKTGREKLFF.

The chain joins TRBV27 to TRBJ1-6; 8 bases line up with TRBD1. Germline trimming cut 5 bases from V and 7 bases from J; bases unmatched to any gene: 7. The CDR3 totals 15 residues. In germline, CDR1 is MNHEY, CDR2 SMNVEV (reference sequence). The CDR3 nucleotides are TGTGCCAGCAGTACGTGGACAGGGCGGAATTCACCCCTCCACTTT. Amino acids: CASSTWTGRNSPLHF.

The genes are TRBV5-8 and TRBJ2-2; D is ambiguous. There are 15 residues in the CDR3. CDR1 SGHTS and CDR2 YDEGEE come from the germline V gene. The V gene lost 4 bases and the J gene lost 5 bases, with 15 bases spanning the gap. The CDR3 loop reads CASSRRFSSTGELFF. The CDR3, as DNA: TGTGCCAGCAGCCGTCGTTTCAGCAGTACCGGGGAGCTGTTTTTT.

J is TRBJ2-1 and V is TRBV7-8; perhaps TRBD1 as D (5 bases). Trimming pared 5 bases from V and 9 bases from J, leaving 17 bases between. Germline CDR1 SGHVS, CDR2 FQNEAQ. The CDR3 length is 14 residues. CDR3 sequence (DNA): TGTGCCAGCAGCGCCCTAGGGGTGGTAGCTGAGCAGTTCTTC. Protein: CASSALGVVAEQFF.

The rearrangement uses TRBV2 and TRBJ1-5; a possible D gene is TRBD1 (5 bases). The V end was cut by 8 bases, the J end by 1 base, with 18 bases between. Germline V gene sequence: CDR1 SNHLY, CDR2 FYNNEI. CDR3 size: 16 residues. In DNA form, the CDR3 reads TGTGCCAGCTCCGGGCTTAGGGGCGGGAGCAATCAGCCCCAGCATTTT. This sequence encodes CASSGLRGGSNQPQHF.

This chain connects TRBV24-1 to TRBJ1-1; D not resolved. Germline lookup yields CDR1 KGHDR and CDR2 SFDVKD. Trimming stripped 4 bases from V and 1 base from J, with 9 bases between. The length of the CDR3 is 14 residues. CDR3 amino acids: CATSDQTANTEAFF. The DNA for the CDR3 is TGTGCCACCAGTGACCAAACAGCGAACACTGAAGCTTTCTTT.

The gene calls are TRBV9 and TRBJ1-2; 9 bases line up with TRBD1. The CDR3 is made up of 12 amino acids. Unmatched junction bases numbered 2, after V lost 6 bases and J lost 5 bases. Germline CDR1 SGDLS, CDR2 YYNGEE. DNA of the CDR3: TGTGCCAGCATAGGACAGGGGTATGGCTACACCTTC. Encoded protein: CASIGQGYGYTF.

The chain uses TRBV6-5 and TRBJ1-1, with 7 bases that match TRBD1. This CDR3 contains 13 residues. CDR1 and CDR2 from the germline V gene are MNHEY and SVGAGI. The V gene end was trimmed by 4 bases and the J gene end by 6 bases; junction bases not matched to a gene: 5. The DNA of the CDR3 is TGTGCCAGCAGTTTACAGGGGATCTCTGAAGCTTTCTTT. This encodes CASSLQGISEAFF.

The gene calls are TRBV4-3 and TRBJ1-2; unclear D gene. Germline loops: CDR1 LGHNA, CDR2 YSLEER. This CDR3 comprises 14 residues. Trimming stripped 0 bases from V and 4 bases from J, with 9 bases between. CDR3 coding DNA: TGCGCCAGCAGCCAAGATCCCGGAGTCTATGGCTACACCTTC. This encodes CASSQDPGVYGYTF.

This chain joins TRBV5-1 and TRBJ1-2; weak D call: TRBD1 (6 bases). The V end was cut by 3 bases, the J end by 6 bases, with 27 bases between. The CDR3 loop spans 18 amino acids. The germline V gene has CDR1 SGHRS and CDR2 YFSETQ. The CDR3 protein is CASSSRVREAGASDGYTF. The CDR3 DNA reads TGCGCCAGCAGCTCGAGGGTAAGGGAGGCAGGGGCTTCGGATGGCTACACCTTC.

The chain has TRBV12-3 or TRBV12-4 and TRBJ2-2; D unclear. CDR3 size: 13 residues. Trimming stripped 5 bases from V and 4 bases from J, with 8 bases between. Written as DNA, the CDR3 is TGTGCCAGCAGTGGCCCGGGCACCGGGGAGCTGTTTTTT. This encodes CASSGPGTGELFF.

The chain has TRBV2 and TRBJ2-7; D call uncertain. The germline V and J ends were trimmed by 6 bases and 8 bases, with 14 bases remaining between them. The CDR3 sequence is 12 residues long. Per the germline V gene, CDR1 is SNHLY and CDR2 is FYNNEI. The CDR3: CASSAPLNQQYF. CDR3 nucleotides: TGTGCCAGCAGCGCGCCTTTGAATCAGCAGTACTTC. The full variable domain, its missing parts supplied by reference TRBV2 and TRBJ2-7, is EPEVTQTPSHQVTQMGQEVILRCVPISNHLYFYWYRQILGQKVEFLVSFYNNEISEKSEIFDDQFSVERPDGSNFTLKIRSTKLEDSAMYFCASSAPLNQQYFGPGTRLTVT.

The gene calls are TRBV18 and TRBJ2-3; 7 bases map to TRBD1. In germline, CDR1 is KGHSH, CDR2 LQKENI. The CDR3 totals 18 residues. V trimming: 3 bases; J trimming: 2 bases; junction bases outside the gene matches: 14. Here the CDR3 DNA reads TGTGCCAGCTCACCTAACAGGGGTGTGAGGGAATACACAGATACGCAGTATTTT. This translates into CASSPNRGVREYTDTQYF.

The count of this clone is one. The V and J genes are TRBV6-5 and TRBJ2-1; maybe TRBD2 (5 bases). V was clipped by 5 bases and J by 5 bases, with 13 bases between them. The CDR3 covers 14 residues. Germline CDR1 and CDR2: MNHEY and SVGAGI. CDR3 sequence: CASSRFAGHNEQFF. The CDR3 DNA reads TGTGCCAGCAGTCGTTTTGCGGGTCACAATGAGCAGTTCTTC.

The chain is built from TRBV7-2 and TRBJ1-4, with D possibly matching TRBD1 (6 bases). V gave up 5 bases and J gave up 8 bases, with 15 bases separating them. The CDR3 contains 14 residues. Germline V lookup: CDR1 SGHTA, CDR2 FQGNSA. The CDR3 protein is CASSLGGRVEKLFF. In nucleotides, the CDR3 is TGTGCCAGCAGCCTTGGGGGGCGAGTGGAAAAACTGTTTTTT.

V gene TRBV3-1 (or the pseudogene TRBV3-2) combines with J gene TRBJ1-1; D is undetermined. V was clipped by 3 bases and J by 1 base, with 6 bases between them. Germline loops: CDR1 LGHDT, CDR2 YNNKEL (reference sequence). The CDR3 is 13 amino acids. As DNA, the CDR3 is TGTGCCAGCAGCCACATCCAGAACACTGAAGCTTTCTTT. This translates into CASSHIQNTEAFF.

V and J are TRBV27 and TRBJ1-2; D possibly corresponds to TRBD1 (6 bases). This CDR3 is built from 16 residues. V dropped 4 bases and J dropped 10 bases, with 25 bases sitting between them. Germline CDR1 is MNHEY and CDR2 is SMNVEV (reference sequence). CDR3: CASSSKSPLQGMNYTF. CDR3 nucleotide sequence: TGTGCCAGCAGTTCCAAATCACCCTTACAGGGCATGAACTACACCTTC.

The chain is built from TRBV6-5 and TRBJ1-3; D gene ambiguous. This CDR3 comprises 11 residues. The V end was cut by 6 bases, the J end by 7 bases, with 7 bases between. Per germline, CDR1 MNHEY and CDR2 SVGAGI. CDR3 nucleotide sequence: TGTGCCAGCAGATACCGGAACACCATATATTTT. It translates to CASRYRNTIYF.

This clone appeared a single time. This chain links TRBV3-1 (or the pseudogene TRBV3-2) with TRBJ1-1, with a tentative D call TRBD1 (5 bases). The germline V gene encodes CDR1 LGHDT and CDR2 YNNKEL (reference sequence). V lost 3 bases, J lost 7 bases, and 15 bases lay in between. The CDR3 loop spans 14 amino acids. CDR3 region: CASSHQGMVNEAFF. CDR3 in DNA: TGTGCCAGCAGCCACCAGGGTATGGTTAATGAAGCTTTCTTT.